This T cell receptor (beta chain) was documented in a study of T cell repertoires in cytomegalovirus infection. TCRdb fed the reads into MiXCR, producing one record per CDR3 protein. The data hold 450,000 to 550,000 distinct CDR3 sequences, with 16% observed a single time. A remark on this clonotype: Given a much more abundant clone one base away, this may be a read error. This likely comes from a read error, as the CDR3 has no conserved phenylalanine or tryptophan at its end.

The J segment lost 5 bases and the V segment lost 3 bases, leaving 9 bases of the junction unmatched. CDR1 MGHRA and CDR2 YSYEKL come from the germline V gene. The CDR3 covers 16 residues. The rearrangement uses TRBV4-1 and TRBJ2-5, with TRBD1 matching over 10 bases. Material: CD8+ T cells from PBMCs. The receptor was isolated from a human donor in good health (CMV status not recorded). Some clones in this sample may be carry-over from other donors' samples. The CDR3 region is CASSHTRDRGDETQYI. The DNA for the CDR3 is TGCGCCAGCAGCCACACCCGGGACAGGGGCGATGAGACCCAGTACATC.